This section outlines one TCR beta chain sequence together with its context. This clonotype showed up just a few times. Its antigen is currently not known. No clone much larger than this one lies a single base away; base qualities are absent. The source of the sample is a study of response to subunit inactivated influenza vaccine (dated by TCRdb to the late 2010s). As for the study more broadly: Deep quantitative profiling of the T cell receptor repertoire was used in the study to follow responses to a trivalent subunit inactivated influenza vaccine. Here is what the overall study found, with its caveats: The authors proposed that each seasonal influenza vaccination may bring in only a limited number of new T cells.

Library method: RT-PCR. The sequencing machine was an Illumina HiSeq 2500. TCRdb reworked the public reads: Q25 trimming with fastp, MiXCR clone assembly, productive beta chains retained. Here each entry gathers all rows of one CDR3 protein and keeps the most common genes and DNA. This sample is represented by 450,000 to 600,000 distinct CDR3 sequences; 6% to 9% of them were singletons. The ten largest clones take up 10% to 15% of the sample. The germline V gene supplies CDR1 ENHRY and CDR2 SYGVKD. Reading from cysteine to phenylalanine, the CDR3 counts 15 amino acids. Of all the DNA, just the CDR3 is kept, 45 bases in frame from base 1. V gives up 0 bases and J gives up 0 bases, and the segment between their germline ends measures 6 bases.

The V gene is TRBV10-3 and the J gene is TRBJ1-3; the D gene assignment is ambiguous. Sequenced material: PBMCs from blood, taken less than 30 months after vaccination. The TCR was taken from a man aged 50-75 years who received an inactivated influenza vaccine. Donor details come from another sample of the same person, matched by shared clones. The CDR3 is CAISESGTSGNTIYF. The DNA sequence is TGTGCCATCAGTGAGTCGGGAACCTCTGGAAACACCATATATTTT.